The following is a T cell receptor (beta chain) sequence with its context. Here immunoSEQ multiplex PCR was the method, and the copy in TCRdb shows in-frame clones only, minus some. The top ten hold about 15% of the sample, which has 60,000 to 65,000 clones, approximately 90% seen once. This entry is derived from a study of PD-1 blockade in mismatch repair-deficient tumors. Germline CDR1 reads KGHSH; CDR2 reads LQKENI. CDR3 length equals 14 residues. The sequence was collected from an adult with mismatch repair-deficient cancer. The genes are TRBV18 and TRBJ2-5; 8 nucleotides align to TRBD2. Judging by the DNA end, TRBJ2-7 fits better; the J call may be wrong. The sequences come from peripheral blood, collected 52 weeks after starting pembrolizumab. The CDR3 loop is CASFSGSPTYEQYF. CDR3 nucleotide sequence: TGTGCCAGCTTCAGCGGGAGCCCTACCTACGAGCAGTACTTC.